This T cell receptor (beta chain) is from a study of Ad26.COV2.S vaccination and SARS-CoV-2 variants. Study information: Donor participated within the Ad26.COV2.S arm of the COV1001 trial. Study-wide results and limits: Reported post-vaccination CD8+ and CD4+ T cell responses to spike showed substantial breadth.

Comment on this clone: Its specificity is unknown.

Treatment denoted: approximately 18 received Ad26.COV2.S at low or high dose, single or two shots; 5 received placebo; per-sample allocation not given. Collection of samples fell on day 63 after the first vaccine or placebo injection. The data were produced by immunoSEQ multiplex PCR, yet TCRdb's version contains in-frame clones alone and is incomplete. The repertoire holds 350,000 to 500,000 clones, with roughly 90% as singletons. J gave up 2 bases and V 5 bases, and 10 bases lay outside the gene matches. The CDR3 is 17 residues long. The germline V gene has CDR1 SEHNR and CDR2 FQNEAQ (reference sequence).

The source material was peripheral blood, sampled in a trial of Ad26.COV2.S vaccine versus placebo. The chain combines TRBV7-9 with TRBJ2-2; 8 positions agree with TRBD1. This sequence originates from a person between 18 and 65 years old who received the Ad26.COV2.S COVID-19 vaccine or a placebo. DNA of the CDR3: TGTGCCAGCAGCCAGCGGGCAGGGGGCAACAACACCGGGGAGCTGTTTTTT. As protein: CASSQRAGGNNTGELFF.